A single sample gave rise to the 5 T cell receptor beta chains below, sequenced in a study of blood T cell repertoires in COVID-19. Profiling relied on immunoSEQ multiplex PCR, and the TCRdb table lists in-frame clones only, not all of them. This table holds 100,000 to 150,000 clones, around 83% found once. The sequenced sample consisted of peripheral blood. The receptors were gathered from a man of 80 years or more with active or convalescent COVID-19.

The chain joins TRBV19 to TRBJ1-2; D is unresolved. Trimming removed 5 bases from V and 4 bases from J, with 20 bases in between. CDR1 LNHDA and CDR2 SQIVND come from the germline V gene (reference sequence). The CDR3 extends over 16 amino acids. CDR3 DNA: TGTGCCAGTAGTCCCCTCTTGACGGGTATGATCTATGGCTACACCTTC. Residues: CASSPLLTGMIYGYTF. The full variable domain, rest sourced from reference TRBV19 and TRBJ1-2, is DGGITQSPKYLFRKEGQNVTLSCEQNLNHDAMYWYRQDPGQGLRLIYYSQIVNDFQKGDIAEGYSVSREKKESFPLTVTSAQKNPTAFYLCASSPLLTGMIYGYTFGSGTRLTVV.

The chain recombines TRBV5-1 with TRBJ2-2; D is unclear. The CDR3 length is 16 residues. Germline V gene lookup returns CDR1 SGHRS and CDR2 YFSETQ. V dropped 2 bases and J dropped 2 bases, with 13 bases sitting between them. The CDR3 protein is CASSFTVTGNTGELFF. DNA of the CDR3: TGCGCCAGCAGCTTTACCGTGACTGGAAACACCGGGGAGCTGTTTTTT.

The V and J genes are TRBV5-1 and TRBJ2-2, with D possibly TRBD1 on 6 matching bases. The CDR3 spans 15 residues. Trimming took off 1 base at V and 4 bases at J, with 11 bases between the two ends. Germline-derived CDR1 and CDR2 are SGHRS and YFSETQ. CDR3 sequence: CASSLLQGITGELFF. CDR3 in DNA: TGCGCCAGCAGCTTGTTACAGGGAATCACCGGGGAGCTGTTTTTT.

This clone was counted a few times. This chain links TRBV19 with TRBJ1-5; 8 bases fit TRBD1. The CDR3 extends over 14 amino acids. In germline, CDR1 is LNHDA, CDR2 SQIVND (reference sequence). V was pared by 3 bases and J by 5 bases, with 3 bases of the junction left unmatched. The CDR3 sequence: CASSIMTGDQPQHF. The CDR3 DNA is TGTGCCAGTAGTATTATGACAGGGGATCAGCCCCAGCATTTT.

This chain connects TRBV6-5 to TRBJ1-5; no definite D call. The CDR3 sequence is 13 residues long. Germline V gene sequence: CDR1 MNHEY, CDR2 SVGAGI. The germline V and J ends were trimmed by 6 bases and 3 bases, with 9 bases remaining between them. The CDR3 reads CASRLQNNQPQHF. The CDR3, as DNA: TGTGCCAGCAGGTTACAGAACAATCAGCCCCAGCATTTT.